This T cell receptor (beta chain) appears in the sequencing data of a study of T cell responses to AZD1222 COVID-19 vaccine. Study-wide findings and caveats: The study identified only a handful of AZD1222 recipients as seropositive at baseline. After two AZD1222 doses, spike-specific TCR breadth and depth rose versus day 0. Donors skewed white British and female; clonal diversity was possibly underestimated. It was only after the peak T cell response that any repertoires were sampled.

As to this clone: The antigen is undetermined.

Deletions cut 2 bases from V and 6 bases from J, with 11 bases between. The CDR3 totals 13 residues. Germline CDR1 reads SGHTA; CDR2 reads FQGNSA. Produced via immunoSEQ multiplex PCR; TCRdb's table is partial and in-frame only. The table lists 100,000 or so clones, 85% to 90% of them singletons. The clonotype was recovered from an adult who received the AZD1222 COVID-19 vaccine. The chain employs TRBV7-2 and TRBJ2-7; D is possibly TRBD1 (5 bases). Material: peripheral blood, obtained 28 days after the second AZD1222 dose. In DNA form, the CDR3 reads TGTGCCAGCAGCTTACCAGGGATCCCCGAGCAGTACTTC. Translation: CASSLPGIPEQYF.